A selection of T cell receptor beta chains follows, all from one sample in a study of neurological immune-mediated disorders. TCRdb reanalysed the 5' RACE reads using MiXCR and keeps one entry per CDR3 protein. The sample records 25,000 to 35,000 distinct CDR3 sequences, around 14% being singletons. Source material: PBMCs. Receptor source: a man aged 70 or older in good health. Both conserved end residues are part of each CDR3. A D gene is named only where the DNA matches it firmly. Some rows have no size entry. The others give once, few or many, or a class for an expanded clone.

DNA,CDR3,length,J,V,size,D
TGTGCCAGCAGATCGGCCAGGGGCACAGATACGCAGTATTTT,CASRSARGTDTQYF,14,TRBJ2-3,TRBV7-2,many,-
TGTGCCAGCAGCCAAGAAGGAGGCAGGTCTACGCAGTATTTT,CASSQEGGRSTQYF,14,TRBJ2-3,TRBV3-1,-,-
TGTGCCAGCAGTCCCAAGGACAGTCAAGAGACCCAGTACTTC,CASSPKDSQETQYF,14,TRBJ2-5,TRBV12-3/TRBV12-4,many,-
TGTGCCAGCAGCCCAGTGGACAGGCAAGGGGAGCTGTTTTTT,CASSPVDRQGELFF,14,TRBJ2-2,TRBV9,many,TRBD1
TGCAGCTCGAGGGGGGGGCAGCCCCAGCATTTT,CSSRGGQPQHF,11,TRBJ1-5,TRBV29-1,-,-
TGCGCCAGCAGTTCTTACCCGGGACAGGGTAGTAGGCAGTACTTC,CASSSYPGQGSRQYF,15,TRBJ2-7,TRBV5-1,many,TRBD1
TGTGCCAGCAGCTTGCAGGGCGACTATGGCTACACCTTC,CASSLQGDYGYTF,13,TRBJ1-2,TRBV5-6,many,-
TGCAGTGCTAGAGTCCCGGGACAGGGGACCTACGAGCAGTACTTC,CSARVPGQGTYEQYF,15,TRBJ2-7,TRBV20-1,many,TRBD1
TGTGCCAGCAGTTACTCGACAGAGAAGCGGGGGTGGACAGATACGCAGTATTTT,CASSYSTEKRGWTDTQYF,18,TRBJ2-3,TRBV6-2/TRBV6-3,many,TRBD2
TGTGCCAGCAAGGCAGGGGGAGCAGATACGCAGTATTTT,CASKAGGADTQYF,13,TRBJ2-3,TRBV28,-,TRBD1
TGCGCCAGCAGACCTGTTCCCCTCGGATTGAACACTGAAGCTTTCTTT,CASRPVPLGLNTEAFF,16,TRBJ1-1,TRBV5-1,many,-
TGTGCCAGCAGTTTAGAGGGGGGTGGACAGGGGGTGATCGATGAGCAGTTCTTC,CASSLEGGGQGVIDEQFF,18,TRBJ2-1,TRBV12-3/TRBV12-4,many,TRBD1
TGTGTTAGCAGCTTAGCGCTAGGCAATCAGCCCCAGCATTTT,CVSSLALGNQPQHF,14,TRBJ1-5,TRBV7-2,-,-
TGTGCCAGCAGCACCGGGACCCTAGCTAACTATGGCTACACCTTC,CASSTGTLANYGYTF,15,TRBJ1-2,TRBV5-5,many,-
TGTGCCAGCAGCAGGACAGCGAACACCGGGGAGCTGTTTTTT,CASSRTANTGELFF,14,TRBJ2-2,TRBV25-1,few,-
TGCAGCGTTGAATACTGGGAGGCCGGGGCCAACGTCCTGACTTTC,CSVEYWEAGANVLTF,15,TRBJ2-6,TRBV29-1,many,-
TGTGCCATCAGTGAGTCAGGTCGAGGGAACACTGAAGCTTTCTTT,CAISESGRGNTEAFF,15,TRBJ1-1,TRBV10-3,many,-
TGCAGTGCGGCTCAGACGCCGAACACTGAAGCTTTCTTT,CSAAQTPNTEAFF,13,TRBJ1-1,TRBV20-1,many,-
TGTACCAGCAGTGATGTAGCAGATACGCAGTATTTT,CTSSDVADTQYF,12,TRBJ2-3,TRBV25-1,-,-
TGTGCCAGCAGTTTCGGGACAGGGGATCAGCCCCAGCATTTT,CASSFGTGDQPQHF,14,TRBJ1-5,TRBV27,many,TRBD1
TGCGCCAGCAGCGGGAACGTAGCGGGCCAGCTGACAGATACGCAGTATTTT,CASSGNVAGQLTDTQYF,17,TRBJ2-3,TRBV5-1,many,TRBD2
TGTGCCAGCAGCTTGTGGGACACTGAAGCTTTCTTT,CASSLWDTEAFF,12,TRBJ1-1,TRBV5-5,many,-
TGTGCCAGCAGCCGGACAGAACGCGGCTACACCTTC,CASSRTERGYTF,12,TRBJ1-2,TRBV12-3/TRBV12-4,many,-
TGCAGCGTTCTCCGTACGGAGAACACTGAAGCTTTCTTT,CSVLRTENTEAFF,13,TRBJ1-1,TRBV29-1,many,-
TGTGCCAGCAGCTTTAGCAGGTCCGGAAACACCATATATTTT,CASSFSRSGNTIYF,14,TRBJ1-3,TRBV7-9,many,-
TGTGCCAGCAGCTTACGCCCGAGGCAGGGGCCTTCCTTCCTTAGCAATCAGCCCCAGCATTTT,CASSLRPRQGPSFLSNQPQHF,21,TRBJ1-5,TRBV7-2,many,-
TGCAGTGCGCCGGTTGGGACTAACTATGGCTACACCTTC,CSAPVGTNYGYTF,13,TRBJ1-2,TRBV20-1,many,-
TGTGCCAGCAGCATGATAGCGGGGCTTGTGAAGACCCAGTACTTC,CASSMIAGLVKTQYF,15,TRBJ2-5,TRBV3-1,many,TRBD2
TGTGCCAGCAGCTTGCCAGGGACAGTAGAGACCCAGTACTTC,CASSLPGTVETQYF,14,TRBJ2-5,TRBV5-6,many,TRBD1
TGTGCCAGCAGCCCCACCCAAGAGACCCAGTACTTC,CASSPTQETQYF,12,TRBJ2-5,TRBV12-3/TRBV12-4,many,-
TGCAGTGCTCAGGTCACCGGGACAGGGAATGTGGGGGAGCTGTTTTTT,CSAQVTGTGNVGELFF,16,TRBJ2-2,TRBV20-1,many,TRBD1
TGTGCCACCAGCAGGGATACAGGGGCTGAGCAGTTCTTC,CATSRDTGAEQFF,13,TRBJ2-1,TRBV15,medium-sized,TRBD1
TGTGCCATCAGTGCCCCTTCCACAGGGGAATCCTACGAGCAGTACTTC,CAISAPSTGESYEQYF,16,TRBJ2-7,TRBV10-3,many,TRBD1
TGTGCCAGCAGCTTCGACAGGGGGCCAGATACGCAGTATTTT,CASSFDRGPDTQYF,14,TRBJ2-3,TRBV7-2,many,TRBD1
TGTGCCAGCAGACGAACAGGGGTAGATACGCAGTATTTT,CASRRTGVDTQYF,13,TRBJ2-3,TRBV7-2,few,TRBD1
TGTGCCAGCAGCTCTCTACGGCGGGGGGCTAACTATGGCTACACCTTC,CASSSLRRGANYGYTF,16,TRBJ1-2,TRBV7-3,many,-
TGCGCCAGCAGCCAGGCATCACAGGGATCAACCTACGAGCAGTACTTC,CASSQASQGSTYEQYF,16,TRBJ2-7,TRBV4-1,many,-
TGTGCCAGCAGCTTGGTTGTTAACTACGAGCAGTACTTC,CASSLVVNYEQYF,13,TRBJ2-7,TRBV5-6,many,-
TGCAGTGCTCCGGACAGGTCAACTAGCACAGATACGCAGTATTTT,CSAPDRSTSTDTQYF,15,TRBJ2-3,TRBV20-1,many,TRBD1
TGTGCCAGCAGCTTAGCACAGGGTCCCAATCAGCCCCAGCATTTT,CASSLAQGPNQPQHF,15,TRBJ1-5,TRBV7-9,many,-
TGTGCCAGCAGCTCCACAGGTCCAGGGACCCACGAGCAGTACTTC,CASSSTGPGTHEQYF,15,TRBJ2-7,TRBV7-9,few,-
TGTGCCAGCAGCCAAGATGGGACAGGGTTCCCTTACAATGAGCAGTTCTTC,CASSQDGTGFPYNEQFF,17,TRBJ2-1,TRBV3-1,many,TRBD1
TGCGCCAGCAGCTTGGTCGGACAGGGGGTGTCAGATACGCAGTATTTT,CASSLVGQGVSDTQYF,16,TRBJ2-3,TRBV5-1,many,TRBD1
TGTGCCAGCAGCGCCTATAATTCACCCCTCCACTTT,CASSAYNSPLHF,12,TRBJ1-6,TRBV7-2,many,-
TGCGCCAGCAGCTTGGGGACGAGGGATGAAAAACTGTTTTTT,CASSLGTRDEKLFF,14,TRBJ1-4,TRBV5-1,many,-
TGTGCCAGCAGCTTACTGGCACTAGCCATCCGGGGTGAGCAGTTCTTC,CASSLLALAIRGEQFF,16,TRBJ2-1,TRBV7-8,many,-
TGTGCCAGCAGCCAGACGACGGCAACTAATGAAAAACTGTTTTTT,CASSQTTATNEKLFF,15,TRBJ1-4,TRBV7-6,many,-
TGCGCCAGCAGCTTTTCCTCTGGGGCCAACGTCCTGACTTTC,CASSFSSGANVLTF,14,TRBJ2-6,TRBV5-1,many,-
TGTGCCACCAGCAGAGATCGGGGTAGCGGGGGTCAAGAGACCCAGTACTTC,CATSRDRGSGGQETQYF,17,TRBJ2-5,TRBV15,many,TRBD2
TGCGCCAGCAGGCGGGTGGGCGGGGGCAATGAGCAGTTCTTC,CASRRVGGGNEQFF,14,TRBJ2-1,TRBV5-1,many,TRBD2